This TCR beta chain was recovered during a study of T cell repertoires and Cas9 in healthy adults. Study as a whole: SpCas9-reactive CD4 and CD8 T cells were characterized for potency, cytotoxicity and lineage.

CDR1 and CDR2 from the germline V gene are SNHLY and FYNNEI. V lost 7 bases, J lost 4 bases, and 18 bases stayed unmatched. This CDR3 is built from 17 residues. The data were produced by immunoSEQ multiplex PCR, yet TCRdb's version contains in-frame clones alone and is incomplete. The data hold over a thousand clones, with approximately 93% observed a single time. The sequenced material came from SpCas9-reactive CD4+ effector T cells (CD137+, CD154-, CD25-, CD127+) from PBMCs; culture status not recorded. The chain has TRBV2 and TRBJ1-1; 7 bases align to TRBD1. The clonotype originates from a human donor in good health. The CDR3 sequence: CASTGGRQGIGGTEAFF. CDR3 nucleotides: TGTGCCAGCACCGGGGGTAGACAGGGAATAGGAGGCACTGAAGCTTTCTTT.